Listed below are T cell receptor beta chains from one sample, sequenced in a study of shared clonotypes between healthy human individuals. TCRdb's copy holds only in-frame clones and misses some; the assay was immunoSEQ multiplex PCR. The table records approximately 2,000,000 clones, roughly 92% of them present only once. The sequenced sample was naive CD4+ T cells from PBMCs. The receptor set was obtained from a man in his late teens or twenties in good health. Some clones in this sample may be carry-over from other donors' samples. CDR3s include the opening cysteine and the closing phenylalanine or tryptophan. The D gene is left open where the match is weak. Clone size is not always given. Where it is, it says once, few, many or a class for expanded clones.

J gene | clone size | V gene | D gene | CDR3 protein | CDR3 DNA
TRBJ2-2 | . | TRBV5-1 | TRBD2 | CASSLEGVRLAGYTGELFF | TGCGCCAGCAGCTTGGAAGGGGTACGACTAGCGGGATACACCGGGGAGCTGTTTTTT
TRBJ1-1 | once | TRBV6-5 | TRBD1 | CAIRGQGASAAFF | TGTGCCATCAGGGGACAGGGGGCGTCAGCGGCTTTCTTT
TRBJ1-2 | . | TRBV4-1 | . | CASSTQGNYGYTF | TGCGCCAGCAGCACACAGGGAAACTATGGCTACACCTTC
TRBJ1-5 | . | TRBV28 | . | CASSLRGGYSNQPQHF | TGTGCCAGCAGTTTAAGGGGGGGCTATAGCAATCAGCCCCAGCATTTT
TRBJ2-2 | . | TRBV11-2 | TRBD1 | CASSPIRTGDAGELFF | TGTGCCAGCAGCCCAATCCGGACAGGGGACGCCGGGGAGCTGTTTTTT
TRBJ2-3 | . | TRBV11-2 | TRBD2 | CASSLVASGSYTDTQYF | TGTGCCAGCAGCTTAGTGGCTAGCGGTTCTTACACAGATACGCAGTATTTT
TRBJ2-2 | . | TRBV14 | TRBD2 | CASSQGTSGRRDTGELFF | TGTGCCAGCAGCCAAGGGACTAGCGGGAGGCGGGACACCGGGGAGCTGTTTTTT
TRBJ2-7 | . | TRBV6-5 | TRBD2 | CASSYSARGLAAEQYF | TGTGCCAGCAGTTACTCAGCGAGGGGACTAGCAGCCGAGCAGTACTTC
TRBJ1-2 | few | TRBV7-2 | . | CASSLDSPGYTF | TGTGCCAGCAGCTTAGACAGCCCTGGCTACACCTTC
TRBJ1-3 | . | TRBV5-1 | . | CASSLDFARGSSGNTIYF | TGCGCCAGCAGCTTGGATTTTGCCAGGGGAAGCTCTGGAAACACCATATATTTT
TRBJ2-7 | . | TRBV5-5 | . | CASSLRTVDYEQYF | TGTGCCAGCAGCTTGAGGACAGTAGACTACGAGCAGTACTTC
TRBJ2-2 | . | TRBV7-7 | . | CASSLGPTPTGELFF | TGTGCCAGCAGCTTAGGTCCGACACCAACCGGGGAGCTGTTTTTT
TRBJ2-3 | . | TRBV5-1 | . | CASSLAGHDTDTQYF | TGCGCCAGCAGCTTGGCCGGACACGACACAGATACGCAGTATTTT
TRBJ2-7 | . | TRBV9 | TRBD2 | CASSVANGLAGDEQYF | TGTGCCAGCAGCGTAGCTAACGGACTAGCGGGAGACGAGCAGTACTTC
TRBJ1-2 | . | TRBV5-6 | TRBD1 | CASSLRSTGGSGYGYTF | TGTGCCAGCAGCTTAAGGTCAACAGGGGGGTCCGGCTATGGCTACACCTTC
TRBJ2-3 | . | TRBV7-3 | TRBD2 | CASSQRLAGGPDTQYF | TGTGCCAGCAGCCAACGACTAGCGGGAGGTCCAGATACGCAGTATTTT
TRBJ1-1 | . | TRBV7-9 | . | CASSFTGHYPEAFF | TGTGCCAGCAGCTTTACAGGGCATTATCCTGAAGCTTTCTTT
TRBJ1-1 | . | TRBV5-1 | TRBD1 | CASSSLPGGVWAFF | TGCGCCAGCAGCTCGCTACCAGGGGGCGTTTGGGCTTTCTTT
TRBJ2-7 | once | TRBV2 | TRBD1 | CASTQTGVGYEQYF | TGTGCCAGCACTCAGACAGGGGTGGGCTACGAGCAGTACTTC
TRBJ1-3 | . | TRBV18 | . | CASSPVPRSGAAGNTIYF | TGTGCCAGCTCACCCGTCCCCCGGTCAGGGGCAGCTGGAAACACCATATATTTT
TRBJ2-5 | . | TRBV7-9 | TRBD2 | CASSSLGTSGRASETQYF | TGTGCCAGCAGTTCCCTCGGGACTAGCGGGAGGGCCTCGGAGACCCAGTACTTC
TRBJ2-7 | . | TRBV5-1 | . | CASSASSYEQYF | TGCGCCAGCAGCGCGAGCTCCTACGAGCAGTACTTC
TRBJ2-7 | once | TRBV6-4 | . | CASSEINGQGPYEQYF | TGTGCCAGCAGTGAAATTAATGGGCAGGGTCCCTACGAGCAGTACTTC
TRBJ2-1 | . | TRBV5-1 | . | CASSLVLGGGNQQFF | TGCGCCAGCAGCTTGGTTCTAGGGGGAGGTAACCAGCAGTTCTTC